Listed here are 18 T cell receptor beta chains from one sample, sequenced in a study of T cell repertoires in cytomegalovirus infection (dated by TCRdb to between 2019 and 2020). Sequencing was performed on an Illumina HiSeq 1500. Using fastp trimming at Q25 and MiXCR clonotype assembly, TCRdb reanalyzed the public sequencing data and kept in-frame beta chains. Rows merge per CDR3 protein into single entries with the most common DNA and genes. The sample table shows 700,000 to 900,000 distinct CDR3 sequences, and about 28% are seen once. The ten largest clones take up about an eighth of the sample. Antigens for these TCRs are unknown. The label giving this sample's treatment or condition can be read as: in vitro stimulation with specific CMV peptide epitopes to enrich CMV-specific T cells. The source material was cultured CD8+ T cells from PBMCs, sampled from culture after CMV antigen stimulation. These receptors were collected from a human donor in good health (CMV status not recorded). Some clones in this sample may be carry-over from other donors' samples.

This chain uses TRBV12-5 with TRBJ2-7; D gene unclear. This CDR3 has 15 amino acids. Germline V gives CDR1 LGHNT, CDR2 FRNRAP. The ends were cut back, 6 bases at V and 0 bases at J, with 15 bases in the middle. CDR3 bases: TGTGCTAGTGGACCCTTGACGACGGGCTCCTACGAGCAGTACTTC. It yields the protein CASGPLTTGSYEQYF. Full variable domain (outside the CDR3, taken from reference TRBV12-5 and TRBJ2-7): DARVTQTPRHKVTEMGQEVTMRCQPILGHNTVFWYRQTMMQGLELLAYFRNRAPLDDSGMPKDRFSAEMPDATLATLKIQPSEPRDSAVYFCASGPLTTGSYEQYFGPGTRLTVT.

The chain uses TRBV10-3 and TRBJ2-3; TRBD2 agrees at 13 bases. The CDR3 extends over 20 amino acids. The J segment lost 0 bases and the V segment lost 2 bases, leaving 11 bases of the junction unmatched. Germline CDR1 is ENHRY and CDR2 is SYGVKD. CDR3: CAISETWTSGGSTSTDTQYF. The CDR3 nucleotides read TGTGCCATCAGTGAGACCTGGACTAGCGGGGGCTCTACTAGCACAGATACGCAGTATTTT.

There are a few counts of this clonotype. This chain connects TRBV15 to TRBJ2-6; D gene uncertain. Germline CDR1 and CDR2: LNHNV and YYDKDF (reference sequence). The length of the CDR3 is 17 residues. Trimming stripped 3 bases from V and 4 bases from J, with 16 bases between. CDR3 sequence reads: CATSRGNTLSGANVLTF. The CDR3 DNA reads TGTGCCACCAGCAGGGGAAACACCCTCTCCGGGGCCAACGTCCTGACTTTC.

This sequence joins TRBV25-1 and TRBJ2-1; D could derive from TRBD1 or TRBD2 (6 bases each). Germline CDR1 reads MGHDK; CDR2 reads SYGVNS. The CDR3 runs 16 residues. The V and J ends lost 6 bases and 1 base respectively, with 16 bases between them. CDR3 amino acids: CASRASGAGSYNEQFF. CDR3 DNA sequence: TGTGCCAGCAGGGCTTCGGGGGCCGGATCCTACAATGAGCAGTTCTTC.

The chain joins TRBV4-1 to TRBJ2-6; 7 bases are a match to TRBD1. Germline lookup yields CDR1 MGHRA and CDR2 YSYEKL. The CDR3 is 20 amino acids. V lost 4 bases to trimming and J lost 2 bases; unmatched junction nucleotides: 17. CDR3 bases: TGCGCCAGCAGCCCAGCGAGCTGGGACAGTGCTGTTGCTGGGGCCAACGTCCTGACTTTC. Amino acids: CASSPASWDSAVAGANVLTF.

This clonotype has a count of ten or more. V is TRBV7-8 and J is TRBJ1-2, with D uncertain. This CDR3 comprises 15 residues. In germline, CDR1 is SGHVS, CDR2 FQNEAQ. V lost 2 bases and J lost 3, with 13 bases in between. CDR3 nucleotides: TGTGCCAGCAGCTTATTGTCCGGGCCGGACTATGGCTACACCTTC. It translates to CASSLLSGPDYGYTF.

This clonotype was detected many times. V gene TRBV12-3 or TRBV12-4 combines with J gene TRBJ2-3; D gene unclear. Between the trimmed V and J ends, which lost 6 bases and 0 bases, there was a span of 10 bases. The CDR3 totals 14 residues. The CDR3 nucleotides are TGTGCCAGCAGCCCCCTGACTAGCACAGATACGCAGTATTTT. Residues: CASSPLTSTDTQYF.

This sequence joins TRBV7-2 and TRBJ1-1, with 9 bases fitting TRBD1. V lost 4 bases to trimming and J lost 0 bases; unmatched junction nucleotides: 12. This CDR3 is 18 amino acids long. The V gene's germline CDR1 is SGHTA and CDR2 FQGNSA. For the CDR3, the DNA is TGTGCCAGCAGCTCCCGGGACAGGGCGAAGAATGTGAACACTGAAGCTTTCTTT. It translates to CASSSRDRAKNVNTEAFF.

This clonotype occurred many times. The chain links TRBV7-9 to TRBJ2-5; 10 nucleotides align to TRBD2. The junction had 4 bases not matched to a gene; V was cut back by 2 bases and J by 4 bases. CDR1 is SEHNR and CDR2 is FQNEAQ in the germline V gene (reference sequence). The CDR3 contains 15 residues. CDR3 nucleotides: TGTGCCAGCAGCTTATTTCGGACTAGCGGAGAGACCCAGTACTTC. This codes for CASSLFRTSGETQYF.

This clonotype was counted at least ten times. For the CDR3, the DNA is TGTGCCAGCAGTTTGACAGGGCGGGATGAAAAACTGTTTTTT. Translating it yields CASSLTGRDEKLFF. The V gene is TRBV12-3 or TRBV12-4, the J gene TRBJ1-4; 7 bases line up with TRBD1. The CDR3 is 14 residues long. J lost 6 bases, V lost 3 bases, and 4 bases had no gene match.

The J gene is TRBJ2-1, the V gene TRBV10-3, with D tentatively TRBD1 (6 bases). V gave up 6 bases and J gave up 5 bases, with 26 bases separating them. This CDR3 has 18 amino acids. Germline assignment: CDR1 ENHRY and CDR2 SYGVKD. CDR3 sequence: CAIRKPSVNGGLDNEQFF. The CDR3 DNA follows: TGTGCCATCAGAAAACCTAGTGTGAATGGGGGCTTAGACAATGAGCAGTTCTTC.

The chain couples TRBV2 to TRBJ1-5; D uncertain. V lost 4 bases and J 1 base, leaving 14 bases between the germline ends. The CDR3 sequence is 16 residues long. Germline V gene sequence: CDR1 SNHLY, CDR2 FYNNEI. CDR3 sequence (DNA): TGTGCCAGCAGTGTTAGGAGGACGGTAAGCAATCAGCCCCAGCATTTT. Translated: CASSVRRTVSNQPQHF.

This clonotype has just a few counts. This rearrangement joins TRBV2 to TRBJ1-5, with 8 bases that match TRBD1. Looked up from germline, CDR1 is SNHLY and CDR2 is FYNNEI. CDR3 length: 16 amino acids. V lost 6 bases, J lost 0 bases, and 7 bases stayed unmatched. CDR3 bases: TGTGCCAGCAGCGTAGGACAGGGCAATAGCAATCAGCCCCAGCATTTT. Protein: CASSVGQGNSNQPQHF.

This clonotype was counted only a few times. J is TRBJ2-1 and V is TRBV9, with a tentative D call TRBD2 (5 bases). The ends were cut back, 1 base at V and 0 bases at J, with 8 bases in the middle. The CDR3 runs to 15 residues. Germline V gene sequence: CDR1 SGDLS, CDR2 YYNGEE. The CDR3 loop is CASSVRGTSYNEQFF. CDR3 DNA: TGTGCCAGCAGCGTACGGGGAACCTCCTACAATGAGCAGTTCTTC.

This clonotype was seen only a few times. In DNA form, the CDR3 reads TGTGCCAGTAGTGTCGATAGCGGGGGGAGCACAGATACGCAGTATTTT. It encodes CASSVDSGGSTDTQYF. The chain couples TRBV19 to TRBJ2-3; TRBD2 agrees at 10 bases. The CDR3 length is 16 residues. Germline CDR1 reads LNHDA; CDR2 reads SQIVND (reference sequence). J lost 0 bases, V lost 5 bases, and 5 bases had no gene match.

The chain employs TRBV7-9 and TRBJ1-2, with D perhaps matching TRBD1 (6 bases). The V gene lost 5 bases and the J gene lost 8 bases, with 12 bases spanning the gap. CDR1 is SEHNR, CDR2 FQNEAQ, per germline (reference sequence). The CDR3 is 12 amino acids. CDR3 protein: CASSGGGEGYTF. The CDR3 DNA sequence: TGTGCCAGCAGCGGAGGGGGGGAAGGCTACACCTTC.

The sample holds many counts of this clonotype. This chain joins TRBV12-3 or TRBV12-4 and TRBJ1-1; D is unresolved. The CDR3 covers 12 residues. Deletions cut 4 bases from V and 4 bases from J, with 7 bases between. The chain's CDR3 is CASSSSGTEAFF. CDR3 sequence (DNA): TGTGCCAGCAGTTCTTCAGGCACTGAAGCTTTCTTT.

The V gene is TRBV4-3, the J gene TRBJ2-5; no clear D gene. The CDR3 is 13 amino acids. Trimming removed 4 bases at V and 2 bases at J, with 8 bases between. Germline-derived CDR1 and CDR2 are LGHNA and YSLEER. The CDR3 loop reads CASSRFQQETQYF. In nucleotides, the CDR3 is TGCGCCAGCAGCCGGTTCCAGCAAGAGACCCAGTACTTC.